The 7 T cell receptor beta chains given below trace back to one sample, sequenced in a study of T cells in Graves' hyperthyroidism and ophthalmopathy. RNA transcripts served as the template for amplifying TCR beta CDR3 regions. HTBI primers were used for first-round RT-PCR of the TCR CDR3. TCRdb reanalysed the multiplex PCR reads using MiXCR and keeps one entry per CDR3 protein. The table includes 550,000 to 700,000 distinct CDR3 sequences, under 15% detected once. The specimen was blood. Receptors were obtained from a woman aged 40 to 50 with Graves' ophthalmopathy.

This clonotype has just a few counts. The chain combines TRBV6-1 with TRBJ1-1, with unresolved D. Per the germline V gene, CDR1 is MNHNS and CDR2 is SASEGT. The CDR3 covers 14 residues. V was clipped by 3 bases and J by 3 bases, with 11 bases between them. The CDR3 loop is CASSEVDLDTEAFF. In DNA form, the CDR3 reads TGTGCCAGCAGTGAGGTGGACCTGGACACTGAAGCTTTCTTT.

This clonotype was recorded at least ten times. V and J are TRBV7-6 and TRBJ1-1; 7 bases agree with TRBD1. In germline, CDR1 is SGHVS, CDR2 FNYEAQ. V lost 0 bases, J lost 10 bases, and 2 bases stayed unmatched. This CDR3 has 12 residues. The CDR3 is CASSLAGQRAFF. CDR3 in DNA: TGTGCCAGCAGCTTAGCGGGACAGCGAGCTTTCTTT.

This clonotype was counted at least ten times. V gene TRBV6-2 or TRBV6-3 combines with J gene TRBJ1-1; D is uncertain. This CDR3 has 15 residues. Trimming took 4 bases from V and 0 from J, leaving 12 bases between them. Germline-derived CDR1 and CDR2 are MNHEY and SVGEGT. CDR3 protein: CASSLIGYMNTEAFF. The CDR3 coding sequence is TGTGCCAGCAGTTTGATAGGCTACATGAACACTGAAGCTTTCTTT.

This clonotype has a count of ten or more. The chain combines TRBV7-9 with TRBJ2-7; 11 bases are shared with TRBD1. J gave up 5 bases and V 6 bases, and 6 bases lay outside the gene matches. Germline V gives CDR1 SEHNR, CDR2 FQNEAQ (reference sequence). This CDR3 spans 14 amino acids. CDR3 residues: CASRRTGGINEQYF. The CDR3 DNA follows: TGTGCCAGCAGACGGACAGGGGGCATAAACGAGCAGTACTTC. The full variable domain, its missing parts supplied by reference TRBV7-9 and TRBJ2-7, is DTGVSQNPRHKITKRGQNVTFRCDPISEHNRLYWYRQTLGQGPEFLTYFQNEAQLEKSRLLSDRFSAERPKGSFSTLEIQRTEQGDSAMYLCASRRTGGINEQYFGPGTRLTVT.

At least ten counts were recorded for this clonotype. The rearrangement joins TRBV6-2 or TRBV6-3 to TRBJ2-7; 8 bases fit TRBD1. The CDR3 is 15 amino acids. CDR1 is MNHEY and CDR2 is SVGEGT in the germline V gene. V was clipped by 2 bases and J by 2 bases; unmatched bases: 5. Written as DNA, the CDR3 is TGTGCCAGCAGTTACCGGGGACAGGCTCCCTACGAGCAGTACTTC. This codes for CASSYRGQAPYEQYF.

The chain uses TRBV20-1 and TRBJ1-5; 10 bases fit TRBD1. CDR1 and CDR2 from the germline V gene are DFQATT and SNEGSKA (reference sequence). The junction had 7 bases not matched to a gene; V was cut back by 4 bases and J by 7 bases. The CDR3 totals 14 residues. Here the CDR3 reads CSATTGGGGQPQHF. CDR3 nucleotide sequence: TGCAGTGCTACGACAGGGGGCGGCGGACAGCCCCAGCATTTT.

This clonotype was detected ten times or more. The chain carries TRBV12-3 or TRBV12-4 and TRBJ2-7; TRBD2 agrees at 10 bases. The CDR3 is 14 amino acids. After removal of 8 bases from V and 5 bases from J, the junction contained 9 bases not matched to a gene. The CDR3 DNA is TGTGCCAGCTCGCCGGGACTAGCGTCTAACGAGCAGTACTTC. Protein: CASSPGLASNEQYF.